The clone carrying this TCR beta chain was counted at least ten times. The data belong to a study of early T cells in non-severe SARS-CoV-2 infection. Study context: With bulk RNA from unsorted whole blood as input, sequencing yielded unpaired chains.

Attachment of unique molecular identifiers was made to individual cDNA molecules. TCRdb re-analysed the 5' RACE reads in MiXCR, keeping a single row per CDR3 protein. The sample consists of tens of thousands of distinct CDR3 sequences, more than 9% of them appearing once. V dropped 1 base and J dropped 0 bases, with 10 bases sitting between them. The CDR3 consists of 16 residues. Germline V lookup: CDR1 KGHSH, CDR2 LQKENI. The origin of this receptor is an adult who was a healthcare worker with PCR-confirmed SARS-CoV-2 infection or an uninfected control (not recorded which). Material: whole blood. The V gene is TRBV18, the J gene TRBJ1-5, with TRBD1 as a possible D gene (6 bases). CDR3 protein: CASSPLTGGSNQPQHF. The CDR3 DNA reads TGTGCCAGCTCACCACTGACAGGAGGTAGCAATCAGCCCCAGCATTTT.